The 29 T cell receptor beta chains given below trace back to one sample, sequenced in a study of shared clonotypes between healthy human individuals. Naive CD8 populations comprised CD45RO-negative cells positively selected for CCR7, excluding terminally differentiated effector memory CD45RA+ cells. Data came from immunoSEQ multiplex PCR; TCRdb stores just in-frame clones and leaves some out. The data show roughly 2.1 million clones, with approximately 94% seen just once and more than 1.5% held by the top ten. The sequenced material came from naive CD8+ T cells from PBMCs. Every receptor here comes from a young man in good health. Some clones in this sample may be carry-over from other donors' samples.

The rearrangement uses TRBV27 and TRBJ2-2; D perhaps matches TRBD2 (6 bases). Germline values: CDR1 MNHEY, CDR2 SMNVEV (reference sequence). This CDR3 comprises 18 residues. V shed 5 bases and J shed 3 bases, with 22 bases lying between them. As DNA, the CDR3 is TGTGCCAGCAGTGCGGTGGGTCGCGGGACGTATGACACCGGGGAGCTGTTTTTT. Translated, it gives CASSAVGRGTYDTGELFF.

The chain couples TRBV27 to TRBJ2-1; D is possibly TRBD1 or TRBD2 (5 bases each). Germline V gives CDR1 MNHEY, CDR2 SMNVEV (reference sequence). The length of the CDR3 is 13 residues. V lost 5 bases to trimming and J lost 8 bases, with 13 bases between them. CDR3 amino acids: CASSPRGGDEQFF. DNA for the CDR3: TGTGCCAGCAGTCCCCGGGGCGGCGATGAGCAGTTCTTC.

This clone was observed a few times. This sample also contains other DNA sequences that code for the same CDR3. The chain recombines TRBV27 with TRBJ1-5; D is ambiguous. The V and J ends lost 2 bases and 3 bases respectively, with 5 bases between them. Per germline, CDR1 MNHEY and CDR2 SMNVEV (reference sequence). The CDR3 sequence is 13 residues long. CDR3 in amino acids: CASSLGANQPQHF. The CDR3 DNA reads TGTGCCAGCAGTTTAGGCGCCAATCAGCCCCAGCATTTT.

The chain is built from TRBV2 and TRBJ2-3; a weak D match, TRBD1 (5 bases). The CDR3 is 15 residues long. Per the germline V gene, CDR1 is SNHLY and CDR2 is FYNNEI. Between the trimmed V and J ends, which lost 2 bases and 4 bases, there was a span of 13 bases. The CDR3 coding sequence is TGTGCCAGCAGTGAACAGGGTCGGTTAGCAGATACGCAGTATTTT. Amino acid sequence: CASSEQGRLADTQYF.

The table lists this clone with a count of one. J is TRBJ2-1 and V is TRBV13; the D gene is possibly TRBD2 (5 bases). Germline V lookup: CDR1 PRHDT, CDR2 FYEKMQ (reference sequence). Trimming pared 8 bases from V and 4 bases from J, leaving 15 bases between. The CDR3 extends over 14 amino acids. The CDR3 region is CASHRVEGYNEQFF. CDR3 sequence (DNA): TGTGCCAGCCACCGAGTTGAGGGTTACAATGAGCAGTTCTTC.

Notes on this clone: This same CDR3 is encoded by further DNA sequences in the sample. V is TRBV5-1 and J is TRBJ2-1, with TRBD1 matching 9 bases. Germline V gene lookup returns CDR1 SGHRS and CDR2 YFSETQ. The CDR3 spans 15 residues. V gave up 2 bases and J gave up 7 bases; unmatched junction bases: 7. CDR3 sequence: CASSFSQGARNEQFF. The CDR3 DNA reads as TGCGCCAGCAGCTTCTCACAGGGGGCCAGGAATGAGCAGTTCTTC.

The CDR3 spells CASSLGTGGGTDTQYF. The DNA of the CDR3 is TGCGCCAGCAGCCTAGGGACAGGGGGCGGCACAGATACGCAGTATTTT. The chain couples TRBV5-1 to TRBJ2-3; TRBD1 aligns across 12 bases. Germline V CDR1 and CDR2: SGHRS, YFSETQ. CDR3 length: 16 residues. Germline trimming cut 4 bases from V and 1 base from J; bases unmatched to any gene: 4.

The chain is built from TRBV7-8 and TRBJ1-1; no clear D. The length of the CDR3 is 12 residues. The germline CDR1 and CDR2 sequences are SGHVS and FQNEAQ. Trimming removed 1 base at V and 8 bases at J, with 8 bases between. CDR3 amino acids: CASSLEVGEAFF. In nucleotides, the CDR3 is TGTGCCAGCAGCTTAGAGGTAGGGGAAGCTTTCTTT.

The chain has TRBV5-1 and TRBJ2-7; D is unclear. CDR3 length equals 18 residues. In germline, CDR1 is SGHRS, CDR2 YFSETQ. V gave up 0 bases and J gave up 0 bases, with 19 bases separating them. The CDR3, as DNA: TGCGCCAGCAGCTTGGGCGGCGGCTTCTCGATCAGCTCCTACGAGCAGTACTTC. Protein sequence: CASSLGGGFSISSYEQYF.

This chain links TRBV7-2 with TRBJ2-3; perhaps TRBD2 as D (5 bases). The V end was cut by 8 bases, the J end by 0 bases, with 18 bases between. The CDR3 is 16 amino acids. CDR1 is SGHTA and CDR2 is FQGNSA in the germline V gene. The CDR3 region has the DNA TGTGCCAGCGGCGAGGCGGGCCTAAGAAGCACAGATACGCAGTATTTT. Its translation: CASGEAGLRSTDTQYF.

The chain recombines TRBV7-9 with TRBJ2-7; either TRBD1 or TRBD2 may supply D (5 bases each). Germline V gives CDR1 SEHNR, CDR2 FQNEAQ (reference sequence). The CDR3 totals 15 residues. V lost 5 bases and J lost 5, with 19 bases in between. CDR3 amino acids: CASSTRGGSADEQYF. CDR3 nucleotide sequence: TGTGCCAGCAGCACCCGTGGGGGTAGCGCTGACGAGCAGTACTTC.

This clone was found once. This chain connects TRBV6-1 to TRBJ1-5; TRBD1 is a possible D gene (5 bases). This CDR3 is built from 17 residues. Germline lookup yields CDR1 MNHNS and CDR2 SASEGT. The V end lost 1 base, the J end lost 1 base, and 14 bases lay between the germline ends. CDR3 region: CASSEGTLHGSNQPQHF. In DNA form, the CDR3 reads TGTGCCAGCAGTGAAGGGACACTACATGGGAGCAATCAGCCCCAGCATTTT.

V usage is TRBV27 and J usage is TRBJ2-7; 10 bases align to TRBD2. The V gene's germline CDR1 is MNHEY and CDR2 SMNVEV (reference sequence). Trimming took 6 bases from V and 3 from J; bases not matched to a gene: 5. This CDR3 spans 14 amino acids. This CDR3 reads CASRLIAGGYEQYF. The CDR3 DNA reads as TGTGCCAGCAGACTAATAGCGGGAGGCTACGAGCAGTACTTC.

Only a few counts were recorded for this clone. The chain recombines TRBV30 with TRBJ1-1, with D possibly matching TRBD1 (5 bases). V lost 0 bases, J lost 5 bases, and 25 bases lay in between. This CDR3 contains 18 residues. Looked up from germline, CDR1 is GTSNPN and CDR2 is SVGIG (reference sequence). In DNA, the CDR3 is TGTGCCTGGAGTGTATGGCTTGTTGAAGGGGCCTGGGGGACTGAAGCTTTCTTT. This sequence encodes CAWSVWLVEGAWGTEAFF.

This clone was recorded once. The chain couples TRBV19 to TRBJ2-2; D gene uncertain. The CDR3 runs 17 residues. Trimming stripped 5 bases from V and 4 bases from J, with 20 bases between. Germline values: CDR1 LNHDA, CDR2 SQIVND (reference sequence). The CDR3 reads CASSLSYLHSTTGELFF. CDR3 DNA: TGTGCCAGTAGTCTTAGCTACCTACATTCAACCACCGGGGAGCTGTTTTTT.

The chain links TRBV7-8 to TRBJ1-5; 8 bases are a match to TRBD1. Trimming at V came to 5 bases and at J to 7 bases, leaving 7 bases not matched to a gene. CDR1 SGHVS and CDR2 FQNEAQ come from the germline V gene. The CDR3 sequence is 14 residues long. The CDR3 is CASSKTGEMQPQHF. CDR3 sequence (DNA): TGTGCCAGCAGCAAGACAGGGGAAATGCAGCCCCAGCATTTT.

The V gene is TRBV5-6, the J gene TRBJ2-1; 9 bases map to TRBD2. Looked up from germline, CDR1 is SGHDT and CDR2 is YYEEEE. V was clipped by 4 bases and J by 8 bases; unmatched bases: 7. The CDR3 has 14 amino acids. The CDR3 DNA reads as TGTGCCAGCAGCATAGCGGGAGTAGCAGATGAGCAGTTCTTC. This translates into CASSIAGVADEQFF.

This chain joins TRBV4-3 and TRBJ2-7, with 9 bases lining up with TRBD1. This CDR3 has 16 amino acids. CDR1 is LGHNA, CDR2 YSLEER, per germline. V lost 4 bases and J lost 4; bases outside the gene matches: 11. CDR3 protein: CASSRDGQGSGYEQYF. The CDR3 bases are TGCGCCAGCAGCCGTGACGGACAGGGGAGTGGGTACGAGCAGTACTTC.

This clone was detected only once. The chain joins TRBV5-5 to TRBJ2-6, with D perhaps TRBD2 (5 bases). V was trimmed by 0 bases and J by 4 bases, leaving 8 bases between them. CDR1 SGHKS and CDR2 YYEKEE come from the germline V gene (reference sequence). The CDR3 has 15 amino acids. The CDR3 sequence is CASSLAGMGANVLTF. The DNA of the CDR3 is TGTGCCAGCAGCTTGGCCGGGATGGGGGCCAACGTCCTGACTTTC.

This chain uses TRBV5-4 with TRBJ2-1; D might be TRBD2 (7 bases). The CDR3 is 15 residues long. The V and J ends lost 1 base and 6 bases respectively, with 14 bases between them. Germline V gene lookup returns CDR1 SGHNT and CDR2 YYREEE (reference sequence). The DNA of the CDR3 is TGTGCCAGCAGCTTGATTGGGAGGGGGTCCAATGAGCAGTTCTTC. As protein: CASSLIGRGSNEQFF. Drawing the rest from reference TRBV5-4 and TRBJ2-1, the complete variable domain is ETGVTQSPTHLIKTRGQQVTLRCSSQSGHNTVSWYQQALGQGPQFIFQYYREEENGRGNFPPRFSGLQFPNYSSELNVNALELDDSALYLCASSLIGRGSNEQFFGPGTRLTVL.

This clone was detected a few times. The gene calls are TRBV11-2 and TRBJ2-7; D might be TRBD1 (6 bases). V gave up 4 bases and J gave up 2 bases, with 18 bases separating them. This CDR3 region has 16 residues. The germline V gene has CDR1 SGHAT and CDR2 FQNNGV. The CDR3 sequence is CASSSTGTPGPYEQYF. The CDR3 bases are TGTGCCAGCAGCTCCACCGGGACACCGGGCCCCTACGAGCAGTACTTC.

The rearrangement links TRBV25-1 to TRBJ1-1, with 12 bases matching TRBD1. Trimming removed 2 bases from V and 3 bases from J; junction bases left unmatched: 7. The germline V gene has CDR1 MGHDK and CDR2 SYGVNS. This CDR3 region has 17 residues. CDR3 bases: TGTGCCAGCAGTGAAGATGAGAGGGACAGGGGGCACACTGAAGCTTTCTTT. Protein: CASSEDERDRGHTEAFF.

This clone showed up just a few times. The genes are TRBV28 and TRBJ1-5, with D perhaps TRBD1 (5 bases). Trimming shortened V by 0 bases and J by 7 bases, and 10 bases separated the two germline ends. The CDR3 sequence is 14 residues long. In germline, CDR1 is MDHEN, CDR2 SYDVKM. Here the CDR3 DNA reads TGTGCCAGCAGTTTATGGGGGGAGAACCAGCCCCAGCATTTT. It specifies CASSLWGENQPQHF.

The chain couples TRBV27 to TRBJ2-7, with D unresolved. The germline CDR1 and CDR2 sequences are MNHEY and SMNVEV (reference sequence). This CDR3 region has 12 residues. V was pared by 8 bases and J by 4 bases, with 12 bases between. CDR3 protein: CASGRSVYEQYF. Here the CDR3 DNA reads TGTGCCAGCGGAAGGTCGGTATACGAGCAGTACTTC.

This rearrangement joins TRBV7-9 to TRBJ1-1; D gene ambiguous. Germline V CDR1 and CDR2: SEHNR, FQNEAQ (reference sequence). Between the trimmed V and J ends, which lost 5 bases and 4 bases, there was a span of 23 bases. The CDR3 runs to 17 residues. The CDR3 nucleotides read TGTGCCAGCAGCCACCCGACCGTGACCCTTAGGGCCACTGAAGCTTTCTTT. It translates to CASSHPTVTLRATEAFF.

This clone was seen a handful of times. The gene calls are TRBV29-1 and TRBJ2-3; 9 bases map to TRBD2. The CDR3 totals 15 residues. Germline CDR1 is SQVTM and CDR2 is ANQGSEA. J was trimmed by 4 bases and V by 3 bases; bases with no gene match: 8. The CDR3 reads CSVEKKGLASDTQYF. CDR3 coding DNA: TGCAGCGTTGAGAAGAAGGGACTAGCCTCAGATACGCAGTATTTT.

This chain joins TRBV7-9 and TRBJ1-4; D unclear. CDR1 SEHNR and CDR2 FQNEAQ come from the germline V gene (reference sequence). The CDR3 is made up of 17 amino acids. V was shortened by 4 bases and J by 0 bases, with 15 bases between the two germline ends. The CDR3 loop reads CASSSGPLPSTNEKLFF. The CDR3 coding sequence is TGTGCCAGCAGCTCTGGGCCCTTGCCTTCAACTAATGAAAAACTGTTTTTT.

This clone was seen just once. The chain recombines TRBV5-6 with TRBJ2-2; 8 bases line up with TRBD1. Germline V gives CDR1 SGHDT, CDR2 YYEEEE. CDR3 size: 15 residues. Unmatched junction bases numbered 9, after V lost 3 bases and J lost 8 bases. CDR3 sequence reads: CASSSDRDPAGELFF. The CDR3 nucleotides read TGTGCCAGCAGCTCGGACAGGGACCCCGCGGGGGAGCTGTTTTTT. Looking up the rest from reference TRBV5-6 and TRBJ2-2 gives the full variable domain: DAGVTQSPTHLIKTRGQQVTLRCSPKSGHDTVSWYQQALGQGPQFIFQYYEEEERQRGNFPDRFSGHQFPNYSSELNVNALLLGDSALYLCASSSDRDPAGELFFGEGSRLTVL.

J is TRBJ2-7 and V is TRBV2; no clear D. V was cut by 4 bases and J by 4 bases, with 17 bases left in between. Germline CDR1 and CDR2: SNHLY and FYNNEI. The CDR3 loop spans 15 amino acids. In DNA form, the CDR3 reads TGTGCCAGCAGTGCTGTATTGGGGATCTCATACGAGCAGTACTTC. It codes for CASSAVLGISYEQYF.